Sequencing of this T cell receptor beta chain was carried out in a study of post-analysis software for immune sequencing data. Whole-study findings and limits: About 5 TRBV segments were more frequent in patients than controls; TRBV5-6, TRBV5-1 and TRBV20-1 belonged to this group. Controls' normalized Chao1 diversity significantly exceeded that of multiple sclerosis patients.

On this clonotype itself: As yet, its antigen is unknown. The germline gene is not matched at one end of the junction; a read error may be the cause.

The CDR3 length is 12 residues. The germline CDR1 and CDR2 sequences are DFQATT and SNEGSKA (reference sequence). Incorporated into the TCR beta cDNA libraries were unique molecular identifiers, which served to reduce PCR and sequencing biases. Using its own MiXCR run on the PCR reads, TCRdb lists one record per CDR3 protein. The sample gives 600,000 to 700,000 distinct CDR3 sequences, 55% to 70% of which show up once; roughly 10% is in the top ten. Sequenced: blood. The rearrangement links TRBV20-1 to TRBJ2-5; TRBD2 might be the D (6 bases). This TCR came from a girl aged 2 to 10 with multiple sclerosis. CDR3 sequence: CSAGGSQGTQYF. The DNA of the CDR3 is TGCAGTGCTGGGGGGTCCCAAGGGACCCAGTACTTC.